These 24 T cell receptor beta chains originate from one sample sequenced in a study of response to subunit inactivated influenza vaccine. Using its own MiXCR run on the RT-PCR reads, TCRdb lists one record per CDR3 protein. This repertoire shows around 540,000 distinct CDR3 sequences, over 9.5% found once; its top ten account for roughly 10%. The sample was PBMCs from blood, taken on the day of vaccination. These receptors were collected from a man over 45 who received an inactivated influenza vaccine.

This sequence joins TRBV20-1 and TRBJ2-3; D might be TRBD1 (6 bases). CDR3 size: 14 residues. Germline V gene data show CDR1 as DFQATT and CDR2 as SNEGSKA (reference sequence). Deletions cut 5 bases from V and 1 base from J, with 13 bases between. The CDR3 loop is CSAGTTYGTDTQYF. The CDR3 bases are TGCAGTGCTGGGACAACCTACGGCACAGATACGCAGTATTTT.

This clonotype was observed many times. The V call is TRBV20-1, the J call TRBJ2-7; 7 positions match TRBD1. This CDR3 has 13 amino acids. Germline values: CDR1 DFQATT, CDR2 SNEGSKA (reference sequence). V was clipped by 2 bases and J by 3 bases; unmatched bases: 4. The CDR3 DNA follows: TGCAGTGCTAGAAGTGACAGGGACTACGAGCAGTACTTC. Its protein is CSARSDRDYEQYF.

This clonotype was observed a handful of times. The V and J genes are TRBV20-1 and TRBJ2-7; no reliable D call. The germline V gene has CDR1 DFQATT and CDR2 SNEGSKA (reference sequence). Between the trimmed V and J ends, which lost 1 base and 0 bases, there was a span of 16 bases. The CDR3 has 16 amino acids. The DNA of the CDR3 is TGCAGTGCTAGAGGAACTCAGGAAATGAGCTCCTACGAGCAGTACTTC. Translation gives CSARGTQEMSSYEQYF.

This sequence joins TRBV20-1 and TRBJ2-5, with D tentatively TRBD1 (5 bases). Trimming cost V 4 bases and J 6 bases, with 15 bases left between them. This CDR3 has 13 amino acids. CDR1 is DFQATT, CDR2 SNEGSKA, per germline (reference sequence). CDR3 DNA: TGCAGTGCTACCTGGACACAATCACAGACCCAGTACTTC. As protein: CSATWTQSQTQYF.

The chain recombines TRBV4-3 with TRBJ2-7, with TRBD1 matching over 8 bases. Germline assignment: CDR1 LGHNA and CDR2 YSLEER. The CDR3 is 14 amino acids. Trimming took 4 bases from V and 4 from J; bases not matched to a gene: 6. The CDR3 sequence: CASSRTGTRYEQYF. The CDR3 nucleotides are TGCGCCAGCAGCCGGACAGGGACGAGGTACGAGCAGTACTTC.

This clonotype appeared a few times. CDR3 in amino acids: CASSPGLAGIEQYF. CDR3 nucleotide sequence: TGTGCCAGCAGCCCGGGACTAGCGGGAATCGAGCAGTACTTC. This chain uses TRBV7-2 with TRBJ2-7, with 13 bases aligning to TRBD2. CDR1 and CDR2 (germline): SGHTA, FQGNSA. The CDR3 runs 14 residues. V shed 5 bases, J shed 6 bases, and the junction held 4 bases outside the gene matches.

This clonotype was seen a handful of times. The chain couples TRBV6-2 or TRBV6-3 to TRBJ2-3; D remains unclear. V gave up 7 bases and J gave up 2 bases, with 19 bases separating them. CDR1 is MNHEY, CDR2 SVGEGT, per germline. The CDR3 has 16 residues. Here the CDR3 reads CASTTLLISPTDTQYF. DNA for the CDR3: TGTGCCAGCACCACCCTACTTATCAGTCCCACAGATACGCAGTATTTT.

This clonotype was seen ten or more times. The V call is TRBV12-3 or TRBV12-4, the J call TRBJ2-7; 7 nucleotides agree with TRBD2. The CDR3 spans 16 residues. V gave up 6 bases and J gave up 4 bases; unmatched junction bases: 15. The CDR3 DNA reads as TGTGCCAGCAGCCTTGGGGACTGGCGGGGGTGGTACGAGCAGTACTTC. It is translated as CASSLGDWRGWYEQYF.

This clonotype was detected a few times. The CDR3 nucleotides are TGTGCCAGCAGTTACGGTGGGACTAGCGTGTTTGAGCAGTTCTTC. Translated: CASSYGGTSVFEQFF. The gene calls are TRBV6-5 and TRBJ2-1; 10 bases are a match to TRBD2. Germline CDR1 is MNHEY and CDR2 is SVGAGI. Trimming at V came to 2 bases and at J to 9 bases, leaving 7 bases not matched to a gene. CDR3 length: 15 amino acids.

The CDR3 region is CSARDPRGYDDGYTF. For the CDR3, the DNA is TGCAGTGCTAGAGACCCCCGCGGCTATGATGACGGCTACACCTTC. This sequence joins TRBV20-1 and TRBJ1-2; D is unclear. Looked up from germline, CDR1 is DFQATT and CDR2 is SNEGSKA (reference sequence). This CDR3 has 15 amino acids. V lost 0 bases and J 8 bases, leaving 19 bases between the germline ends.

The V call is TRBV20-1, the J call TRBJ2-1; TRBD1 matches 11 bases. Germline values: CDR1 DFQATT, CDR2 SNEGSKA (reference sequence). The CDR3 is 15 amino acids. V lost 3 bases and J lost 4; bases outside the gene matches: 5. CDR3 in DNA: TGCAGTGCTAGGGGGACAGGGGGGGGTTACAATGAGCAGTTCTTC. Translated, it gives CSARGTGGGYNEQFF.

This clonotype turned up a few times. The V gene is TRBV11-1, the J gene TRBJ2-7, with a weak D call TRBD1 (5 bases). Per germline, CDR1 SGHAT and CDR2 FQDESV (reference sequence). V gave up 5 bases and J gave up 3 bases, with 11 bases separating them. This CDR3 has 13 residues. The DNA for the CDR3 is TGTGCCAGCAGCACAAGACAGAACTACGAGCAGTACTTC. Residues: CASSTRQNYEQYF.

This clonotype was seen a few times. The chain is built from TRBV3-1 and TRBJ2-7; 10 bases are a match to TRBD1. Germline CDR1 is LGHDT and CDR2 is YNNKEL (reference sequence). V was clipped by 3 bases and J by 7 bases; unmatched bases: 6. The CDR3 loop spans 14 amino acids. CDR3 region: CASSQGQGRREQYF. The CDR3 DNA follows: TGTGCCAGCAGCCAGGGACAGGGGAGGAGGGAGCAGTACTTC.

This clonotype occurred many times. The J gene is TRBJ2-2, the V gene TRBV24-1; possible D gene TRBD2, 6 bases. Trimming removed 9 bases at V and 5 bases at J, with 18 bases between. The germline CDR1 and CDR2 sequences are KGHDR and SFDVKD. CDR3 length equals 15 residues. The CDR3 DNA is TGTGCCACCTCCTGGACCGGAGGGCGGACCGGGGAGCTGTTTTTT. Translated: CATSWTGGRTGELFF.

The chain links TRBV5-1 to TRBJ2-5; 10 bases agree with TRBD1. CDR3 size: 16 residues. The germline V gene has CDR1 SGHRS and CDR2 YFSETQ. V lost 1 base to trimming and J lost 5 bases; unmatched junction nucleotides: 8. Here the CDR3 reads CASSLLATGGKETQYF. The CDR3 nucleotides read TGCGCCAGCAGCTTGCTAGCGACAGGGGGCAAGGAGACCCAGTACTTC.

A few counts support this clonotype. The CDR3: CASSGGLIRNEQFF. The CDR3 DNA sequence: TGCGCCAGCAGCGGGGGACTAATACGCAATGAGCAGTTCTTC. V gene TRBV5-1 combines with J gene TRBJ2-1; 7 bases align to TRBD2. J was trimmed by 6 bases and V by 4 bases; bases with no gene match: 7. The CDR3 contains 14 residues. Germline CDR1 SGHRS, CDR2 YFSETQ.

CDR3 sequence reads: CASRGQAPSYNEQFF. The DNA of the CDR3 is TGTGCCAGCAGAGGACAGGCCCCCTCCTACAATGAGCAGTTCTTC. The chain recombines TRBV28 with TRBJ2-1; 7 bases agree with TRBD1. CDR1 and CDR2 (germline): MDHEN, SYDVKM. With V trimmed by 6 bases and J by 0 bases, 5 bases remained unmatched. The CDR3 consists of 15 residues.

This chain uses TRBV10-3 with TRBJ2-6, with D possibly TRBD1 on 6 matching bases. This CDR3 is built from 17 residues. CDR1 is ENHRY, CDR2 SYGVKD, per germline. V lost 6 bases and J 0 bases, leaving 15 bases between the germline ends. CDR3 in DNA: TGTGCCATCAGGGGACAAGGGGAAATCTCTGGGGCCAACGTCCTGACTTTC. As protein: CAIRGQGEISGANVLTF.

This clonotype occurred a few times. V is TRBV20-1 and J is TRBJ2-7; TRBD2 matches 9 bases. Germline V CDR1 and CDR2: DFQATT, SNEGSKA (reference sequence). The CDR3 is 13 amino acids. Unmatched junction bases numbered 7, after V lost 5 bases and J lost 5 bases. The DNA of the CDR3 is TGCAGTGCTCCCGGGACTAGCAATCACGAGCAGTACTTC. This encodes CSAPGTSNHEQYF.

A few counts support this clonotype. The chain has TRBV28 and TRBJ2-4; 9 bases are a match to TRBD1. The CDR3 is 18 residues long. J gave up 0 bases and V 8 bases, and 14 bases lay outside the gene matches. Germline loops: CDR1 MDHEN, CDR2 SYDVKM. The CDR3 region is CASGRDRVGPQAKNIQYF. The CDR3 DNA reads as TGTGCCAGCGGCCGGGACAGGGTTGGCCCCCAAGCCAAAAACATTCAGTACTTC.

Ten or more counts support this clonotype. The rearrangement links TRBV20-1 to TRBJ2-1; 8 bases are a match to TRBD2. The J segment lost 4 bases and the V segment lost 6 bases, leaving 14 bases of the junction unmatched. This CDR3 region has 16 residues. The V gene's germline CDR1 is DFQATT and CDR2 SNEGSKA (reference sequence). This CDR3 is CSAPAPGGARYNEQFF. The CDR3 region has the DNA TGCAGTGCCCCCGCTCCGGGGGGGGCCAGGTACAATGAGCAGTTCTTC.

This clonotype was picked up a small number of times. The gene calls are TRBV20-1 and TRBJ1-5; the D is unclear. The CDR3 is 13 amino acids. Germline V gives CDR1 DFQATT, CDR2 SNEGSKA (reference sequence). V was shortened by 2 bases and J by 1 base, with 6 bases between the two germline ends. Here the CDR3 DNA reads TGCAGTGCTAGACGGGAAAGCAATCAGCCCCAGCATTTT. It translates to CSARRESNQPQHF.

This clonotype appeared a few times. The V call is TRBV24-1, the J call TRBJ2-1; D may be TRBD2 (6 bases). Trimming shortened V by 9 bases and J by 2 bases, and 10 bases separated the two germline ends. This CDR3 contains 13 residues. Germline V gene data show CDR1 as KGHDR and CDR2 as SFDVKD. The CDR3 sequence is CATGGLTYNEQFF. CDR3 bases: TGTGCCACCGGGGGGTTAACCTACAATGAGCAGTTCTTC.

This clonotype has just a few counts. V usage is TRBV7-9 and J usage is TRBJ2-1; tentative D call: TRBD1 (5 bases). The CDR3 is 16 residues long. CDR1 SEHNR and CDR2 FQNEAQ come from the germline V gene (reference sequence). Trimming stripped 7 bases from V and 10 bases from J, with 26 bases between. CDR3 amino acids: CASTTPTVPSFPEQFF. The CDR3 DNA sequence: TGTGCCAGCACCACGCCGACAGTGCCGTCCTTTCCGGAGCAGTTCTTC.